These 8 T cell receptor beta chains were all obtained from the same sample, sequenced in a study of cytomegalovirus exposure and HLA in healthy donors. Repertoires were generated with immunoSEQ multiplex PCR, while TCRdb's copy carries only in-frame clones and drops some. The repertoire holds fewer than 350,000 clones, with approximately 90% as singletons. The specimen was PBMCs. The origin of the receptors is a woman under 30 in good health and CMV-seronegative.

The rearrangement uses TRBV11-1 and TRBJ2-1; no definite D call. The CDR3 spans 14 residues. Between the trimmed V and J ends, which lost 7 bases and 5 bases, there was a span of 15 bases. The germline gives CDR1 SGHAT, CDR2 FQDESV (reference sequence). The CDR3 protein is CASTELEADNEQFF. In DNA form, the CDR3 reads TGTGCCAGCACAGAGCTTGAGGCCGACAATGAGCAGTTCTTC. The full variable domain, completed using reference TRBV11-1 and TRBJ2-1, is EAEVAQSPRYKITEKSQAVAFWCDPISGHATLYWYRQILGQGPELLVQFQDESVVDDSQLPKDRFSAERLKGVDSTLKIQPAELGDSAMYLCASTELEADNEQFFGPGTRLTVL.

This clone is a singleton in its sample. The chain carries TRBV19 and TRBJ2-1, with 7 bases that match TRBD1. Germline-derived CDR1 and CDR2 are LNHDA and SQIVND (reference sequence). V gave up 10 bases and J gave up 8 bases; unmatched junction bases: 11. The CDR3 is 13 amino acids. CDR3 loop: CATKPQGKDEQFF. In nucleotides, the CDR3 is TGTGCCACTAAACCACAGGGGAAGGATGAGCAGTTCTTC.

This clone was seen a few times. The V and J genes are TRBV30 and TRBJ1-2; the D is unclear. This CDR3 is 13 amino acids long. The germline V gene encodes CDR1 GTSNPN and CDR2 SVGIG (reference sequence). V was clipped by 2 bases and J by 3 bases, with 10 bases between them. As DNA, the CDR3 is TGTGCCTGGAGTCAGGAGGGAGACTATGGCTACACCTTC. As protein: CAWSQEGDYGYTF.

The genes are TRBV27 and TRBJ2-1; 8 nucleotides align to TRBD1. V shed 5 bases, J shed 3 bases, and the junction held 6 bases outside the gene matches. The CDR3 loop spans 15 amino acids. Germline CDR1 and CDR2: MNHEY and SMNVEV (reference sequence). CDR3 nucleotides: TGTGCCAGCAGTCAGGGGACAGGAGGCTACAATGAGCAGTTCTTC. Translation gives CASSQGTGGYNEQFF.

V gene TRBV5-1 combines with J gene TRBJ2-1, with 13 positions matching TRBD2. CDR1 is SGHRS, CDR2 YFSETQ, per germline. The V gene end was trimmed by 0 bases and the J gene end by 7 bases; junction bases not matched to a gene: 7. This CDR3 spans 17 amino acids. The CDR3 loop reads CASSLGVGLAGRNEQFF. The DNA for the CDR3 is TGCGCCAGCAGCTTGGGGGTGGGACTAGCGGGACGGAATGAGCAGTTCTTC.

V and J are TRBV28 and TRBJ1-1; D possibly corresponds to TRBD1 (5 bases). Trimming removed 5 bases at V and 6 bases at J, with 10 bases between. Germline CDR1 is MDHEN and CDR2 is SYDVKM. CDR3 size: 12 residues. DNA for the CDR3: TGTGCCAGCAGTCCGACAGTACCTGAAGCTTTCTTT. It translates to CASSPTVPEAFF.

The chain carries TRBV11-1 and TRBJ2-5; 7 nucleotides agree with TRBD2. CDR1 and CDR2 from the germline V gene are SGHAT and FQDESV (reference sequence). V was clipped by 3 bases and J by 5 bases; unmatched bases: 9. The CDR3 sequence is 15 residues long. Written as DNA, the CDR3 is TGTGCCAGCAGCTTTCGGGGGAGGGCCGGTGAGACCCAGTACTTC. The encoded protein is CASSFRGRAGETQYF.

Only a few counts were recorded for this clone. V gene TRBV13 combines with J gene TRBJ2-7; the match to TRBD1 covers 8 bases. The germline gives CDR1 PRHDT, CDR2 FYEKMQ (reference sequence). With 5 bases clipped from V and 2 bases from J, the junction kept 2 bases outside the gene matches. The CDR3 covers 13 residues. DNA for the CDR3: TGTGCCAGCAGCCAGGACAGGGCCTACGAGCAGTACTTC. This encodes CASSQDRAYEQYF.